This TCR beta chain was found in a study of shared clonotypes between healthy human individuals. The CDR3 extends over 17 amino acids. The germline gives CDR1 MDHEN, CDR2 SYDVKM. V lost 7 bases and J lost 0; bases outside the gene matches: 12. The repertoire was sequenced with immunoSEQ multiplex PCR; TCRdb's copy has only in-frame clones and lacks some. The data show about 2 million clones, 90% to 95% seen once. Source material: naive CD4+ T cells sorted from blood. Specified subset: CD45RA+ positively selected. The chain combines TRBV28 with TRBJ2-7; 10 bases are shared with TRBD1. This TCR derives from a man aged 18 to 29 in good health. The CDR3 reads CASNVLPGTGVSYEQYF. The CDR3 DNA reads as TGTGCCAGCAACGTACTTCCCGGGACAGGGGTCTCCTACGAGCAGTACTTC.